The source of this T cell receptor beta chain is a study of read filtering for tumor transcriptome and immune sequencing. Overall study: Patients were approximately 18 male and around 15 female, mean age roughly 70 years, range about 45 to 85. Whole-transcriptome libraries were prepared after DNase treatment. Revised staging placed roughly 8 patients in R-ISS I, some 17 in II, 6 or 7 in III.

With V trimmed by 6 bases and J by 4 bases, 5 bases remained unmatched. The CDR3 consists of 13 residues. This clonotype was seen many times. This library used roughly 400 ng RNA and molecular barcoded adaptors spanning alpha/delta and beta/gamma chains. TCRdb redid the calling of the reads with MiXCR, one entry per CDR3 protein. Of about 93,000 distinct CDR3 sequences listed, around a fifth were seen once; the top ten hold about an eighth. V is TRBV12-3 or TRBV12-4 and J is TRBJ1-1, with 7 bases aligning to TRBD1. The sequencing input was a population of CD138-negative cells sorted from bone marrow. This receptor was taken from a donor aged 40 or older with multiple myeloma. The CDR3, as DNA: TGTGCCAGCAGACGGACAGGTTCCACTGAAGCTTTCTTT. Residues: CASRRTGSTEAFF.